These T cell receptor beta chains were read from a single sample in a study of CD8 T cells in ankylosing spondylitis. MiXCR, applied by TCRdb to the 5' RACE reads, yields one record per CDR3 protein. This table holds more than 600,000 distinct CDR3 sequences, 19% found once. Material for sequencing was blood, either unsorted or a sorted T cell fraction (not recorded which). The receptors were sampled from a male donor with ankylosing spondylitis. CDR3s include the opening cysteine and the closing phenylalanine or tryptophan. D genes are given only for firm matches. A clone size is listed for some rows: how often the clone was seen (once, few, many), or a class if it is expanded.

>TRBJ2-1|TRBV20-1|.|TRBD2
TGCAGTGCTAGAGATCGCACTAGCGGGGGGGCGCGGTTCTTC
CSARDRTSGGARFF
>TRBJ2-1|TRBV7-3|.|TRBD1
TGTGCCAGCAGCTCACTGGGACAGGGGTTTGAGCAGTTCTTC
CASSSLGQGFEQFF
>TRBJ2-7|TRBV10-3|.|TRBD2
TGTGCCATCAGTGAGTTGGTAGCGGGAGTTCCCTTATCCGAGCAGTACTTC
CAISELVAGVPLSEQYF
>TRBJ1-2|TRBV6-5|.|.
TGTGCCAGCAGTTACAAGGCCCACCCTTCTTTGGGAGGCTACACCTTC
CASSYKAHPSLGGYTF
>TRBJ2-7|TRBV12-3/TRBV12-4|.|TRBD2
TGTGCCAGCAGAGCGGGAGAGTCCTACGAGCAGTACTTC
CASRAGESYEQYF
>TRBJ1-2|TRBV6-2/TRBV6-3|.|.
TGTGCCAGCAGTCCACAGGGCTCGACGTATAGCTACACCTTC
CASSPQGSTYSYTF
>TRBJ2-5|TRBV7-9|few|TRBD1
TGTGCCAGCAGCCATACGGACAGGGGCGAGACCCAGTACTTC
CASSHTDRGETQYF
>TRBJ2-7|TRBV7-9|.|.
TGTGCCAGCAGCTTGACCTACGGGACGAAAACCTACGAGCAGTACTTC
CASSLTYGTKTYEQYF
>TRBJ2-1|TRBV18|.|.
TGTGCCAGCTCACCGACAGGAGCCCTCTACAATGAGCAGTTCTTC
CASSPTGALYNEQFF
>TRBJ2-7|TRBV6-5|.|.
TGTGCCAGCAGTTACAAGGGACAATTCTACGAGCAGTACTTC
CASSYKGQFYEQYF
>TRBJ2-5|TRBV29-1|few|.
TGCAGCGTCGCACCTACGGAGACCCAGTACTTC
CSVAPTETQYF
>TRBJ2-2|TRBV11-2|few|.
TGTGCCAGCTCTTGGGGAGGGGGGACAGGCGGGGAGCTGTTTTTT
CASSWGGGTGGELFF
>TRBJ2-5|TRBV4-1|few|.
TGCGCCAGCAGCCGGAACAAGGGGGGGCAGGAGACCCAGTACTTC
CASSRNKGGQETQYF
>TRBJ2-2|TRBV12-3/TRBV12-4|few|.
TGTGCCAGCAGTCCGCAGCGCGCGAACACCGGGGAGCTGTTTTTT
CASSPQRANTGELFF
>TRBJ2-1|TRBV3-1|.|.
TGTGCCAGCAGCCCACGACGGGGGAACTCCTACAATGAGCAGTTCTTC
CASSPRRGNSYNEQFF
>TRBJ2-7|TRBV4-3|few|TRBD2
TGCGCCAGCAGCCAAGGACTAGCGGGAGTAGGCAACGAGCAGTACTTC
CASSQGLAGVGNEQYF
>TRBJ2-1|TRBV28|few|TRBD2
TGTGCCAGCAGTTTACTCGTCCCTAGCGGCACGATCAATGAGCAGTTCTTC
CASSLLVPSGTINEQFF
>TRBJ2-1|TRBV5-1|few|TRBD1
TGCGCCAGCAGCCACGATGGACAGGTCGGATGGAATGAGCAGTTCTTC
CASSHDGQVGWNEQFF
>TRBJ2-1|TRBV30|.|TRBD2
TGTGCCTGGAGTGGAGCGGGAGCAAATTACAATGAGCAGTTCTTC
CAWSGAGANYNEQFF
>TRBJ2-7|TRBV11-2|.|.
TGTGCCAGCAGCTTATCGACCGGGGCCCTTGAGCAGTACTTC
CASSLSTGALEQYF
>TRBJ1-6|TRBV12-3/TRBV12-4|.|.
TGTGCCAGTGCAGCGAGCTCCTATAATTCACCCCTCCACTTT
CASAASSYNSPLHF
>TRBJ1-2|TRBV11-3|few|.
TGTGCCAGCAGCTCTAACATAAGGACGGATCTAAACTATGGCTACACCTTC
CASSSNIRTDLNYGYTF
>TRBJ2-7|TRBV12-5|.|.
TGTGCTAGTGGTTTGGTGGACGGGACTTCCCCCTACGAGCAGTACTTC
CASGLVDGTSPYEQYF
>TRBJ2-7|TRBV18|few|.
TGTGCCAGCTCACAAGCGGACGGATACGAGCAGTACTTC
CASSQADGYEQYF
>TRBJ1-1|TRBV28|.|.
TGTGCCAGCAGTTCCCCCACGCGGGATGTGGCTGAAGCTTTCTTT
CASSSPTRDVAEAFF
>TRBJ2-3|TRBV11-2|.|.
TGTGCCAGCAGCTTCCCACACGGACACGGAGGAGATGATACGCAGTATTTT
CASSFPHGHGGDDTQYF